These 5 T cell receptor beta chains originate from one sample sequenced in a study of shared clonotypes between healthy human individuals. The protocol was immunoSEQ multiplex PCR, while the TCRdb copy is restricted to in-frame clones and leaves out a portion. This table holds about 2 million clones, roughly 95% found once. CD8 cells regarded as naive lacked CD45RO, were positively chosen for CCR7, and omitted terminally differentiated effector memory CD45RA+ cells. Sequenced material: naive CD8+ T cells sorted from blood. Source of these receptors: a man younger than 35 in good health.

The chain combines TRBV9 with TRBJ1-1; tentative D call: TRBD1 (5 bases). Germline V lookup: CDR1 SGDLS, CDR2 YYNGEE. This CDR3 spans 16 amino acids. V was cut by 4 bases and J by 1 base, with 17 bases left in between. This CDR3 reads CASSTGTQGRNTEAFF. The CDR3 DNA reads TGTGCCAGCAGCACCGGAACCCAGGGTCGGAACACTGAAGCTTTCTTT.

The J gene is TRBJ2-2, the V gene TRBV11-3; either TRBD1 or TRBD2 may fit D (7 bases each). Germline V gene lookup returns CDR1 SGHNT and CDR2 YENEEA. This CDR3 has 14 amino acids. V was trimmed by 8 bases and J by 4 bases, leaving 14 bases between them. The CDR3 protein is CASGDREGTGELFF. The CDR3 nucleotides read TGTGCCAGCGGTGACAGGGAGGGCACCGGGGAGCTGTTTTTT.

The CDR3 DNA reads TGTGCCAGCAGGGACTATAGCAATCAGCCCCAGCATTTT. Translation gives CASRDYSNQPQHF. The chain uses TRBV6-1 and TRBJ1-5; D unclear. Trimming stripped 6 bases from V and 0 bases from J, with 6 bases between. Germline V gene lookup returns CDR1 MNHNS and CDR2 SASEGT. This CDR3 has 13 amino acids.

V usage is TRBV21-1 and J usage is TRBJ1-6; the table's D call of TRBD1 was not tested on the DNA. TRBV21-1 is deemed a pseudogene. The CDR3 runs 16 residues. The CDR3 region is CASSIRTVFYNSPLHF. In DNA, the CDR3 is TGTGCCAGCAGCATACGGACAGTGTTCTATAATTCACCCCTCCACTTT.

The gene calls are TRBV13 and TRBJ2-1, with 13 bases aligning to TRBD2. V shed 5 bases and J 5 bases; nucleotides not matched to a gene: 3. The germline CDR1 and CDR2 sequences are PRHDT and FYEKMQ (reference sequence). The CDR3 totals 15 residues. The CDR3 is CASSPTSGGDNEQFF. In DNA form, the CDR3 reads TGTGCCAGCAGCCCCACTAGCGGGGGGGACAATGAGCAGTTCTTC.